This T cell receptor beta chain was sequenced for a study of T cell responses to AZD1222 COVID-19 vaccine. Some clones are missing from TCRdb's copy, which holds only in-frame ones; the method was immunoSEQ multiplex PCR. Among approximately 140,000 clones, approximately 94% were seen once, and the ten largest hold 1.9%. Germline V gives CDR1 LNHDA, CDR2 SQIVND (reference sequence). The ends were cut back, 3 bases at V and 5 bases at J, with 10 bases in the middle. The CDR3 runs 13 residues. This sequence was found in an adult in good health. The sample consisted of peripheral blood, taken on day 0 of AZD1222 vaccination. The chain has TRBV19 and TRBJ1-1; weak D call: TRBD1 (5 bases). CDR3: CASSIGGLTEAFF. Here the CDR3 DNA reads TGTGCCAGTAGTATCGGGGGTTTAACTGAAGCTTTCTTT. Using reference TRBV19 and TRBJ1-1 for the parts outside the CDR3, the full variable domain is DGGITQSPKYLFRKEGQNVTLSCEQNLNHDAMYWYRQDPGQGLRLIYYSQIVNDFQKGDIAEGYSVSREKKESFPLTVTSAQKNPTAFYLCASSIGGLTEAFFGQGTRLTVV.